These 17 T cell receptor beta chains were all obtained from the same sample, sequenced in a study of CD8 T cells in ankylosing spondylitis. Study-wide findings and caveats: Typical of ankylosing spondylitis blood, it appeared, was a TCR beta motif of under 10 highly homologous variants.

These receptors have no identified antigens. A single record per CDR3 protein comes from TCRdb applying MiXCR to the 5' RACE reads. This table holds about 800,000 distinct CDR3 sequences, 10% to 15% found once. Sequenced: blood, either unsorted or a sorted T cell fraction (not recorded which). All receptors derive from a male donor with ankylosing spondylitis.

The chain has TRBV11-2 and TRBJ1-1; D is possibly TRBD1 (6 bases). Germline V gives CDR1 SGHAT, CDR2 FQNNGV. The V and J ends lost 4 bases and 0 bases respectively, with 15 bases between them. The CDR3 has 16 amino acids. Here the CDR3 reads CASSSPGAGVNTEAFF. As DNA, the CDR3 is TGTGCCAGCAGCTCACCAGGGGCGGGGGTGAACACTGAAGCTTTCTTT.

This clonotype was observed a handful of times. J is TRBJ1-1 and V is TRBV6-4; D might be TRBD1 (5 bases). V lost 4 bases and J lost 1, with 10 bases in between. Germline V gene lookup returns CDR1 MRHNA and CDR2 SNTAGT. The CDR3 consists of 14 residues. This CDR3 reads CASSAGHQNTEAFF. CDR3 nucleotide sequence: TGTGCCAGCAGTGCCGGACACCAGAACACTGAAGCTTTCTTT.

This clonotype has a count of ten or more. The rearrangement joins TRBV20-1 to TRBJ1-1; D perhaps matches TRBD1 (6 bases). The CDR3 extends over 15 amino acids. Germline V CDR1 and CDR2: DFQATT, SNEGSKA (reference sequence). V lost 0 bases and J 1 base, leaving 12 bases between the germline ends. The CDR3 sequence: CSARDRVRGNTEAFF. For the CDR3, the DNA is TGCAGTGCTAGAGATCGCGTCAGGGGGAACACTGAAGCTTTCTTT.

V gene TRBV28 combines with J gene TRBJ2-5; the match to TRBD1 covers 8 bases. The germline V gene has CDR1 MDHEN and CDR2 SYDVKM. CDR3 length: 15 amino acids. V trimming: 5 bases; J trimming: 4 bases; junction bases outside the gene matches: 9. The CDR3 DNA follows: TGTGCCAGCAGTAATCAGGGGGCGCAAGGAGAGACCCAGTACTTC. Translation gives CASSNQGAQGETQYF.

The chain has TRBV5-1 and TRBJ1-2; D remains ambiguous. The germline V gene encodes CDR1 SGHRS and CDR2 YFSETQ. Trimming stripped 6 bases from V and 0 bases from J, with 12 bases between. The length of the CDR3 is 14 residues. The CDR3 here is CASTAPEANYGYTF. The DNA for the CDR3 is TGCGCCAGCACGGCGCCGGAAGCTAACTATGGCTACACCTTC.

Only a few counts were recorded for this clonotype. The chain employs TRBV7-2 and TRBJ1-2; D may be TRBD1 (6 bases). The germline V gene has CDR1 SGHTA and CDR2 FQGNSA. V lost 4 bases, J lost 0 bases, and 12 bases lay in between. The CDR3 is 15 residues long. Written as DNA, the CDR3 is TGTGCCAGCAGCTCGGGACACCCAGCTAACTATGGCTACACCTTC. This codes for CASSSGHPANYGYTF.

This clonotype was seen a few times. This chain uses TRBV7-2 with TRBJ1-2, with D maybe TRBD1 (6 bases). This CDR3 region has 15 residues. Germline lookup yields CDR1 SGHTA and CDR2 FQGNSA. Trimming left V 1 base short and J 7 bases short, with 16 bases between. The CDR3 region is CASSLVAQGRGGYTF. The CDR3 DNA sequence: TGTGCCAGCAGCTTAGTTGCACAGGGAAGGGGTGGCTACACCTTC.

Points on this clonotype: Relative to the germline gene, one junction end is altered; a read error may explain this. This CDR3 is CASSLMDTEAFF. The CDR3 DNA follows: TGTGCCAGCAGCCTGATGGACACTGAAGCTTTCTTC. The chain uses TRBV28 and TRBJ1-1; tentative D call: TRBD1 (5 bases). The CDR3 has 12 amino acids. The V gene's germline CDR1 is MDHEN and CDR2 SYDVKM.

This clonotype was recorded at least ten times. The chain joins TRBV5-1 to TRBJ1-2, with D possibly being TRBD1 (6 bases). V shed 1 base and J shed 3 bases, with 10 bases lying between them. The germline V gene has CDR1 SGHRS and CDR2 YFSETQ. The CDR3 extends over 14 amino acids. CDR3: CASSLTGLDYGYTF. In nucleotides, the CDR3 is TGCGCCAGCAGCTTGACAGGGTTGGACTATGGCTACACCTTC. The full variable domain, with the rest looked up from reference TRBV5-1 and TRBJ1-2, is KAGVTQTPRYLIKTRGQQVTLSCSPISGHRSVSWYQQTPGQGLQFLFEYFSETQRNKGNFPGRFSGRQFSNSRSEMNVSTLELGDSALYLCASSLTGLDYGYTFGSGTRLTVV.

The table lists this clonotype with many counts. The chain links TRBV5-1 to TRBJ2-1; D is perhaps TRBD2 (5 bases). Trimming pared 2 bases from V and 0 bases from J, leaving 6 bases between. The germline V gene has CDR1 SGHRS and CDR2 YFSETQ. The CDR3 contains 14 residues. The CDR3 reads CASSFEGSYNEQFF. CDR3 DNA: TGCGCCAGCAGCTTTGAGGGCTCCTACAATGAGCAGTTCTTC. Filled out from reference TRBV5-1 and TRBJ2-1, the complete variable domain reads KAGVTQTPRYLIKTRGQQVTLSCSPISGHRSVSWYQQTPGQGLQFLFEYFSETQRNKGNFPGRFSGRQFSNSRSEMNVSTLELGDSALYLCASSFEGSYNEQFFGPGTRLTVL.

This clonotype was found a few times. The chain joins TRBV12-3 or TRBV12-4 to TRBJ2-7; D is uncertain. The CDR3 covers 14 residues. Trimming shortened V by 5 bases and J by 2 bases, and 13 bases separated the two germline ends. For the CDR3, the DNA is TGTGCCAGCAGTCCTCGACTGCGTCCCTACGAGCAGTACTTC. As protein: CASSPRLRPYEQYF.

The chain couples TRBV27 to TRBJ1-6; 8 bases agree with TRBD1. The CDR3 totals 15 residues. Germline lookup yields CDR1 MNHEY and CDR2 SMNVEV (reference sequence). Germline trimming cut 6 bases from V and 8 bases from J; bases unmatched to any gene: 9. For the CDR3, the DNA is TGTGCCAGCAGACGCCCGGGACAGGTGGATTCACCCCTCCACTTT. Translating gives CASRRPGQVDSPLHF.

As DNA, the CDR3 is TGTGCCAGCAGCTTCCGTACGGGGTCTGGAAACACCATATATTTT. Its protein is CASSFRTGSGNTIYF. The V call is TRBV7-2, the J call TRBJ1-3; no clear D. The CDR3 has 15 amino acids. V lost 3 bases, J lost 1 base, and 10 bases lay in between. Germline V gene sequence: CDR1 SGHTA, CDR2 FQGNSA.

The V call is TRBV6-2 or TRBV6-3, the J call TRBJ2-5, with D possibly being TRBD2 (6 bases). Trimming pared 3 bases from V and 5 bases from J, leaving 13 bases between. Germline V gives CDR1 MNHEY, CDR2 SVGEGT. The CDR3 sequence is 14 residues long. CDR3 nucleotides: TGTGCCAGCAGTTATGGCTCAGGGAGGGAGACCCAGTACTTC. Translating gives CASSYGSGRETQYF.

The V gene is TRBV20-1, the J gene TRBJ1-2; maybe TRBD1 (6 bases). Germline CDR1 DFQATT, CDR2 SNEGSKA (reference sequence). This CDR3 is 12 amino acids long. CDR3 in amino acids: CSEPRGIHGYTF. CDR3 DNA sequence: TGCAGCGAACCCAGGGGAATCCATGGCTACACCTTC.

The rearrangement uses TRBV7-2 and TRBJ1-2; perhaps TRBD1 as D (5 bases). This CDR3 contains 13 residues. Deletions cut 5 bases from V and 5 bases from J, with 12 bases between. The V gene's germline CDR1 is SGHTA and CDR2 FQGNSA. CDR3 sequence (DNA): TGTGCCAGCAGCCCCGACAGAAAATATGGCTACACCTTC. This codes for CASSPDRKYGYTF.

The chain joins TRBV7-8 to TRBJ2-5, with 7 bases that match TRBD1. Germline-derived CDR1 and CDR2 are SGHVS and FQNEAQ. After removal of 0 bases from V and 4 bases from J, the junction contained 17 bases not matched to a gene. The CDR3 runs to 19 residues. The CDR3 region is CASSLAWVTGRSTGETQYF. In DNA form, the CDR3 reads TGTGCCAGCAGCTTAGCGTGGGTGACAGGGCGATCTACAGGAGAGACCCAGTACTTC.